Described below is a single T cell receptor (beta chain) sequence and its context. Its antigen is not known. This record comes from a study of cytomegalovirus exposure and HLA in healthy donors. About the study: According to later analysis, the same platform produced the 120 validation and approximately 630 first-cohort repertoires. Broader study findings: A subsequent analysis found that TCR clusters from the first cohort also tended to co-occur in the approximately 130 validation repertoires, with around 94% of cluster scores above 0. In vitro testing confirmed three CMV-associated chains as specific for CMV antigens.

Germline trimming cut 3 bases from V and 6 bases from J; bases unmatched to any gene: 16. Per the germline V gene, CDR1 is KGHSH and CDR2 is LQKENI. There are 17 residues in the CDR3. Sequencing used immunoSEQ multiplex PCR; TCRdb keeps in-frame clones, though not all of them. Found here are about 110,000 clones, roughly nine tenths of them singletons; the top ten hold around 1.9%. From the roughly 110-subject validation cohort, which was separate from the roughly 610-subject first cohort, the donors were drawn. The TCR comes from a woman between 18 and 29 years old in good health and CMV-seronegative. What was sequenced was PBMCs. The rearrangement joins TRBV18 to TRBJ1-2; the match to TRBD1 covers 7 bases. CDR3 nucleotide sequence: TGTGCCAGCTCACCGCTAGGATCGCAAAGGGGGCAGGATGGCTACACCTTC. Its protein is CASSPLGSQRGQDGYTF.